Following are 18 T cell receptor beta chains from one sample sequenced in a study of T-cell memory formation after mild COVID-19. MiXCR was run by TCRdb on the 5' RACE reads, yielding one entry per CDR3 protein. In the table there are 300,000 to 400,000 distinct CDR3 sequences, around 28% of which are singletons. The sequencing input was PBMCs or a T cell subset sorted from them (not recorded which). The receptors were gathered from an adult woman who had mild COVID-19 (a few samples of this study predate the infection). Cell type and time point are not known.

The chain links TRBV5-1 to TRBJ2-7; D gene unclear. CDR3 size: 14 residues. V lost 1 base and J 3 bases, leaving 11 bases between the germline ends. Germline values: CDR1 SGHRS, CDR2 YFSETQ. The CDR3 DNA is TGCGCCAGCAGCTTGTCAGGAACGGACTACGAGCAGTACTTC. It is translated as CASSLSGTDYEQYF.

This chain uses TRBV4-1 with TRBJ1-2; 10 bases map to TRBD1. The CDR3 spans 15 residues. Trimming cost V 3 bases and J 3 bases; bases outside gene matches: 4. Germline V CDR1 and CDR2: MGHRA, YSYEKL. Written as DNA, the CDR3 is TGCGCCAGCAGCCATAGACAGGGGGCAGACTATGGCTACACCTTC. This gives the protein CASSHRQGADYGYTF.

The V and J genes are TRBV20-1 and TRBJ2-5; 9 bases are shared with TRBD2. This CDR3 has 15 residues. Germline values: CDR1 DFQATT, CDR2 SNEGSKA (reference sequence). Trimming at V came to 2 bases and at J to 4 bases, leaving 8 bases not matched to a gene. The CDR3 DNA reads TGCAGTGCTAGATCGCTAGCGGGGAAGATAGAGACCCAGTACTTC. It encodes CSARSLAGKIETQYF.

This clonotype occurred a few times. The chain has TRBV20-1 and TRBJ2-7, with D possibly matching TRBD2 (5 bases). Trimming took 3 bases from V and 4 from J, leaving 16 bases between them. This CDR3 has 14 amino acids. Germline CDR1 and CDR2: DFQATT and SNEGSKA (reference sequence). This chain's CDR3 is CSASGGPGIYEQYF. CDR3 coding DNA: TGCAGTGCTAGTGGCGGGCCCGGAATATACGAGCAGTACTTC.

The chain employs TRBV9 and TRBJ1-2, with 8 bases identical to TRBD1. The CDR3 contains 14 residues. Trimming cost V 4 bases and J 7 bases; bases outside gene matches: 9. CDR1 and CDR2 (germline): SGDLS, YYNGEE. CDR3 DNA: TGTGCCAGCAGCCCCGAAGGACAGGGAGGTGGCTACACCTTC. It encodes CASSPEGQGGGYTF.

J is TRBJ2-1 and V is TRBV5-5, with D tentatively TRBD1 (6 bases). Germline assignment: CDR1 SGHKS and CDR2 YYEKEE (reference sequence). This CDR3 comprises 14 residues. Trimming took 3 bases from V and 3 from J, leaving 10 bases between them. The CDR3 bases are TGTGCCAGCAGCTCCCAGGGGCTCTACAATGAGCAGTTCTTC. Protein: CASSSQGLYNEQFF.

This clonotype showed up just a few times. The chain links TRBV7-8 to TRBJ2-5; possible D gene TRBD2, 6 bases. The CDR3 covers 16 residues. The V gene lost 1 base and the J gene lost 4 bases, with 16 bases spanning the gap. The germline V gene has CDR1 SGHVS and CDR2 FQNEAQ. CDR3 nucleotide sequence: TGTGCCAGCAGCTTAGGGCCCGTGAACGGGGGAGAGACCCAGTACTTC. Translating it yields CASSLGPVNGGETQYF.

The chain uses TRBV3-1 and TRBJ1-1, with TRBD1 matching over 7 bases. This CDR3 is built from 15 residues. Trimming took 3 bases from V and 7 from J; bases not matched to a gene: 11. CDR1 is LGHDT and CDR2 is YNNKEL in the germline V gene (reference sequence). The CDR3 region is CASSHTGAEEGEAFF. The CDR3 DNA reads TGTGCCAGCAGCCACACAGGGGCCGAAGAAGGTGAAGCTTTCTTT.

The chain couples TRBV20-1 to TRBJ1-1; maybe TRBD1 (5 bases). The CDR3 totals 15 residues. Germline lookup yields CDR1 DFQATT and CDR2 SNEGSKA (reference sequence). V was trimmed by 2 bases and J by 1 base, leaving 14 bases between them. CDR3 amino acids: CSARPLTGQNTEAFF. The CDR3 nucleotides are TGCAGTGCTAGACCATTGACGGGGCAGAACACTGAAGCTTTCTTT.

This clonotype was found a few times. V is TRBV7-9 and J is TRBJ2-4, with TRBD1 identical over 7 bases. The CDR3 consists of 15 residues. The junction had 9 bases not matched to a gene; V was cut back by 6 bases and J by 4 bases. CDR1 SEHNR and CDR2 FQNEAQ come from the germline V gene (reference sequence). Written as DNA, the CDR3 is TGTGCCAGCAGTTCCCTCGGGACAGTAAAAAACATTCAGTACTTC. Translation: CASSSLGTVKNIQYF. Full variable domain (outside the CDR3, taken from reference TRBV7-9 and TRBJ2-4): DTGVSQNPRHKITKRGQNVTFRCDPISEHNRLYWYRQTLGQGPEFLTYFQNEAQLEKSRLLSDRFSAERPKGSFSTLEIQRTEQGDSAMYLCASSSLGTVKNIQYFGAGTRLSVL.

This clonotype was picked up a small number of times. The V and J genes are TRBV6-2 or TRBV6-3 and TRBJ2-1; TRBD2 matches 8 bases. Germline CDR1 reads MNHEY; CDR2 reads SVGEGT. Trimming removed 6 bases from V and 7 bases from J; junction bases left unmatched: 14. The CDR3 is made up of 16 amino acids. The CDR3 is CASRPPGREGINEQFF. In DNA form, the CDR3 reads TGTGCCAGCAGACCCCCCGGGAGGGAGGGAATAAATGAGCAGTTCTTC.

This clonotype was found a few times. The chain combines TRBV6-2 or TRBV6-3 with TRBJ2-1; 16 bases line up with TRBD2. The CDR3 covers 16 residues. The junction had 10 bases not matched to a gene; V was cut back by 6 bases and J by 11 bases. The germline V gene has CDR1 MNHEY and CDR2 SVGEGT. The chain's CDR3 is CASRPGLAGGFSKQFF. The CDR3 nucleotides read TGTGCCAGCAGACCGGGACTAGCGGGAGGGTTTTCGAAGCAGTTCTTC.

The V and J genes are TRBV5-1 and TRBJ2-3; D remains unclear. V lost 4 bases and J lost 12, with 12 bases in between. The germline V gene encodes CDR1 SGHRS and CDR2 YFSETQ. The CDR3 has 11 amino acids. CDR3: CASSEGPVQYF. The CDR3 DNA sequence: TGCGCCAGCAGCGAAGGACCGGTCCAGTATTTT.

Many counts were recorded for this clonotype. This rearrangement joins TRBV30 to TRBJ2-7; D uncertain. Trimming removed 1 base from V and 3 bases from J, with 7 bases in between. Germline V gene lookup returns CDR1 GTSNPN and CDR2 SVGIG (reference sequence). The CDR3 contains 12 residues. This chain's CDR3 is CAWSGGYYEQYF. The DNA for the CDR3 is TGTGCCTGGAGTGGGGGATACTACGAGCAGTACTTC.

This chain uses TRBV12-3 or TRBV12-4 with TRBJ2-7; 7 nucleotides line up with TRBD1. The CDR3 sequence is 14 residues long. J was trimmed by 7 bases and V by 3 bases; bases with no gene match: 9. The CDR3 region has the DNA TGTGCCAGCAGTTTGGTAGGGGGCGCAGGAGAGCAGTACTTC. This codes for CASSLVGGAGEQYF.

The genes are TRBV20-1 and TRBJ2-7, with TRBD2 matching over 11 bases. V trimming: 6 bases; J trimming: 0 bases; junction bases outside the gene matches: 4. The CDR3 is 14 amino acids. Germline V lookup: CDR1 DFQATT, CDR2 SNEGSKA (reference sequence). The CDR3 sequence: CSAAGLAGSYEQYF. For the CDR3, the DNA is TGCAGTGCAGCTGGACTAGCGGGCTCCTACGAGCAGTACTTC.

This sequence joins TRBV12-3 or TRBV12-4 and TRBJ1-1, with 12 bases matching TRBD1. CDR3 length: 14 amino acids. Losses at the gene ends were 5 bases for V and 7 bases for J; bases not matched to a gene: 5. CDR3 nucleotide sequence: TGTGCCAGCAGTCTCGGGACAGGGGGCTATGAAGCTTTCTTT. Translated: CASSLGTGGYEAFF.

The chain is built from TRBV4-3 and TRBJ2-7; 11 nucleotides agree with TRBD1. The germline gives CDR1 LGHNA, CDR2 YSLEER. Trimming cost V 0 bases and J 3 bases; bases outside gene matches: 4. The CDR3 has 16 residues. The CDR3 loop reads CASSQDWGTGGYEQYF. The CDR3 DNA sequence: TGCGCCAGCAGCCAAGATTGGGGGACAGGGGGCTACGAGCAGTACTTC.